This T cell receptor beta chain derives from a study of blood T cell repertoires in COVID-19. Sequencing was performed with immunoSEQ multiplex PCR; in TCRdb, only in-frame clones are kept and a portion is missing. The sample has some 350,000 clones; approximately 87% are singletons. This clone occurred a few times. The receptor was isolated from a woman aged 25 to 39 who had recovered from COVID-19. Sequencing was done on a sample of PBMCs or T cells enriched from blood (not recorded which).

In nucleotides, the CDR3 is TGTGCCAGCAGGCCCCCCCCAGCGAATAATTCACCCCTCCACTTT. It codes for CASRPPPANNSPLHF. The gene calls are TRBV2 and TRBJ1-6, with unresolved D. CDR3 length equals 15 residues. The V end was cut by 6 bases, the J end by 5 bases, with 14 bases between. CDR1 is SNHLY and CDR2 is FYNNEI in the germline V gene. Full variable domain (rest looked up from reference TRBV2 and TRBJ1-6): EPEVTQTPSHQVTQMGQEVILRCVPISNHLYFYWYRQILGQKVEFLVSFYNNEISEKSEIFDDQFSVERPDGSNFTLKIRSTKLEDSAMYFCASRPPPANNSPLHFGNGTRLTVT.